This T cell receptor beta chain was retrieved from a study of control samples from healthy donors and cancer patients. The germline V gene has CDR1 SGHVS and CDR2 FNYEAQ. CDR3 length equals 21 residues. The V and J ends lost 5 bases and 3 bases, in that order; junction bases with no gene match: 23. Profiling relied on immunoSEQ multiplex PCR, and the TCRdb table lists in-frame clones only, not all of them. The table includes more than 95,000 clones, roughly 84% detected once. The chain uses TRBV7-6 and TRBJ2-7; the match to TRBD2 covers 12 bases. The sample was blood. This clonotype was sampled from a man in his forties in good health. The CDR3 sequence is CASSPYPPTALAGGPDYEQYF. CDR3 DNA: TGTGCCAGCAGCCCCTATCCTCCAACGGCCCTAGCGGGGGGGCCAGACTACGAGCAGTACTTC.